The present entry profiles one T cell receptor beta chain with its context. This clonotype has a single count. This clone's antigen is unknown. No base quality information exists; no much larger clone differs at one position. A read on its own is weak evidence. The time point label here, explained by the study, means: around 47 days after influenza vaccine administration. This record comes from a study of response to subunit inactivated influenza vaccine listed by TCRdb under 2018. For context, the study as a whole: The study used deep quantitative T cell receptor repertoire profiling to track responses to a trivalent subunit inactivated influenza vaccine. What the authors observed across the whole study: The authors suggested that each seasonal influenza vaccination may recruit only a limited number of new T cells.

Library creation used RT-PCR. The run used an Illumina HiSeq 2500. In TCRdb, the public reads were trimmed at Q25 with fastp and aligned with MiXCR, with productive beta chains retained. Every distinct CDR3 protein forms one entry, paired with its most common genes and DNA. For this sample there are approximately 480,000 distinct CDR3 sequences; roughly 11% appear just once. Over 9.5% of the sample is taken by the ten largest. Trimming removed 4 bases from V and 0 bases from J; the gene matches leave 7 bases unexplained. Sequences MNHEY (CDR1) and SMNVEV (CDR2) are obtained from the germline V gene (reference sequence). The CDR3 spans 16 residues, from the cysteine through the phenylalanine. The entry retains the CDR3 DNA only, 48 bases that are in frame from base 1.

Here the sequenced sample was PBMCs from blood, taken roughly 6 weeks after vaccination. The chain is made from TRBV27 and TRBJ2-5; 8 middle bases align to TRBD1. The TCR sequence derives from a man in his forties or fifties who received an inactivated influenza vaccine. Donor details come from another sample of the same person, matched by shared clones. The DNA sequence reads TGTGCCAGCAGTTCCCTTTGGGACAGGAACCAAGAGACCCAGTACTTC. It is translated as CASSSLWDRNQETQYF.